Following are 9 T cell receptor beta chains from one sample sequenced in a study of early T cells in non-severe SARS-CoV-2 infection. Each CDR3 protein is one row after TCRdb ran MiXCR on the 5' RACE reads. Found here are about 89,000 distinct CDR3 sequences, 16% of them singletons; the top ten hold around 4.9%. The sample consisted of whole blood, taken at baseline. Receptors were obtained from an adult who was a healthcare worker with PCR-confirmed SARS-CoV-2 infection or an uninfected control (not recorded which).

This chain connects TRBV4-3 to TRBJ2-7; perhaps TRBD2 as D (6 bases). The V gene's germline CDR1 is LGHNA and CDR2 YSLEER. The V end was cut by 1 base, the J end by 6 bases, with 19 bases between. There are 16 residues in the CDR3. CDR3 residues: CASSQGGWTTYGEQYF. CDR3 nucleotides: TGCGCCAGCAGCCAAGGGGGATGGACTACCTACGGCGAGCAGTACTTC.

This clonotype was recorded a few times. V usage is TRBV19 and J usage is TRBJ2-7; D not resolved. Trimming removed 7 bases from V and 2 bases from J, with 15 bases in between. Germline V gene lookup returns CDR1 LNHDA and CDR2 SQIVND (reference sequence). CDR3 length: 14 residues. This CDR3 reads CASKSEIGTYEQYF. CDR3 bases: TGTGCCAGTAAGTCGGAAATAGGGACCTACGAGCAGTACTTC. Variable domain in full (rest from reference TRBV19 and TRBJ2-7): DGGITQSPKYLFRKEGQNVTLSCEQNLNHDAMYWYRQDPGQGLRLIYYSQIVNDFQKGDIAEGYSVSREKKESFPLTVTSAQKNPTAFYLCASKSEIGTYEQYFGPGTRLTVT.

The V call is TRBV10-3, the J call TRBJ2-7, with D possibly being TRBD2 (5 bases). Trimming removed 4 bases at V and 7 bases at J, with 14 bases between. The CDR3 length is 13 residues. Germline CDR1 reads ENHRY; CDR2 reads SYGVKD. The CDR3 region is CAISGPGLREQYF. CDR3 nucleotides: TGTGCCATCAGTGGCCCCGGACTGAGGGAGCAGTACTTC.

This clonotype was observed many times. The chain combines TRBV12-3 or TRBV12-4 with TRBJ2-1; no clear D gene. Trimming stripped 4 bases from V and 12 bases from J, with 16 bases between. This CDR3 contains 13 residues. The CDR3 DNA sequence: TGTGCCAGCAGTTCCGGACCCCGATTTGGGCAGTTCTTC. It is translated as CASSSGPRFGQFF.

The chain employs TRBV6-5 and TRBJ2-7; D is unclear. This CDR3 spans 13 amino acids. The V gene's germline CDR1 is MNHEY and CDR2 SVGAGI. V lost 5 bases and J lost 1, with 9 bases in between. CDR3 loop: CASSPWASYEQYF. Here the CDR3 DNA reads TGTGCCAGCAGTCCCTGGGCTTCCTACGAGCAGTACTTC.

V is TRBV27 and J is TRBJ2-2, with D uncertain. The CDR3 covers 12 residues. V lost 5 bases and J 8 bases, leaving 9 bases between the germline ends. Germline lookup yields CDR1 MNHEY and CDR2 SMNVEV (reference sequence). The CDR3 DNA follows: TGTGCCAGCAGTATCGTAACAGGGGAGCTGTTTTTT. This sequence encodes CASSIVTGELFF.

This clonotype was found a few times. This chain uses TRBV20-1 with TRBJ1-1, with D possibly TRBD1 on 5 matching bases. The CDR3 is 11 residues long. Deletions cut 3 bases from V and 4 bases from J, with 6 bases between. The germline gives CDR1 DFQATT, CDR2 SNEGSKA (reference sequence). The CDR3 DNA follows: TGCAGTGCTAGTGGGGGCACTGAAGCTTTCTTT. This encodes CSASGGTEAFF.

The chain recombines TRBV2 with TRBJ2-1; TRBD2 matches at 7 bases. J was trimmed by 7 bases and V by 1 base; bases with no gene match: 4. The germline CDR1 and CDR2 sequences are SNHLY and FYNNEI. The CDR3 length is 14 residues. CDR3 in DNA: TGTGCCAGCAGTGAAGGCGGGAGAGTAAATGAGCAGTTCTTC. It codes for CASSEGGRVNEQFF.

The chain carries TRBV18 and TRBJ2-2, with D uncertain. The V gene lost 0 bases and the J gene lost 5 bases, with 7 bases spanning the gap. This CDR3 spans 14 amino acids. Germline V gives CDR1 KGHSH, CDR2 LQKENI. CDR3 region: CASSPPVGTGELFF. Written as DNA, the CDR3 is TGTGCCAGCTCACCACCGGTCGGGACCGGGGAGCTGTTTTTT.